Presented here are 30 T cell receptor beta chains from one specimen sequenced in a study of cytomegalovirus exposure and HLA in healthy donors. PCR involved 60 Vbeta and 13 Jbeta primers. Data came from immunoSEQ multiplex PCR; TCRdb stores just in-frame clones and leaves some out. The top ten clones hold approximately 1.5% of a sample with some 240,000 clones, 80% to 95% of them seen once. Sequencing was performed on PBMCs. Receptor source: a girl aged 2 to 9 in good health and CMV-seronegative.

The V call is TRBV4-1, the J call TRBJ1-1; a weak D match, TRBD1 (6 bases). The germline V gene encodes CDR1 MGHRA and CDR2 YSYEKL. This CDR3 contains 16 residues. Trimming cost V 2 bases and J 1 base, with 14 bases left between them. The CDR3 coding sequence is TGCGCCAGCAGCCAACCTCCTAACAGGGAGAACACTGAAGCTTTCTTT. Amino acid sequence: CASSQPPNRENTEAFF.

J is TRBJ2-7 and V is TRBV30, with D possibly TRBD1 on 6 matching bases. The CDR3 has 12 residues. Germline V lookup: CDR1 GTSNPN, CDR2 SVGIG (reference sequence). V shed 5 bases and J shed 2 bases, with 10 bases lying between them. CDR3 protein: CAWSTGTYEQYF. CDR3 in DNA: TGTGCCTGGTCGACAGGCACCTACGAGCAGTACTTC.

The gene calls are TRBV9 and TRBJ1-1, with D possibly being TRBD1 (5 bases). Germline V gene lookup returns CDR1 SGDLS and CDR2 YYNGEE. Trimming pared 4 bases from V and 10 bases from J, leaving 17 bases between. The CDR3 contains 13 residues. The DNA of the CDR3 is TGTGCCAGCAGCCCCACGGGGGGATTACGAGCTTTCTTT. Protein: CASSPTGGLRAFF.

This chain links TRBV19 with TRBJ2-2, with D maybe TRBD2 (6 bases). The CDR3 loop spans 14 amino acids. Trimming removed 2 bases from V and 6 bases from J, with 10 bases in between. Germline loops: CDR1 LNHDA, CDR2 SQIVND (reference sequence). The CDR3 spells CASSILPGAGELFF. In DNA, the CDR3 is TGTGCCAGTAGTATACTACCGGGGGCCGGGGAGCTGTTTTTT.

This chain connects TRBV7-8 to TRBJ2-7; D unclear. Germline lookup yields CDR1 SGHVS and CDR2 FQNEAQ. The CDR3 spans 13 residues. The V end was cut by 1 base, the J end by 5 bases, with 9 bases between. The CDR3, as DNA: TGTGCCAGCAGCTTAGGCCAGGCCAACGAGCAGTACTTC. Amino acids: CASSLGQANEQYF. Variable domain in full (rest from reference TRBV7-8 and TRBJ2-7): GAGVSQSPRYKVAKRGQDVALRCDPISGHVSLFWYQQALGQGPEFLTYFQNEAQLDKSGLPSDRFFAERPEGSVSTLKIQRTQQEDSAVYLCASSLGQANEQYFGPGTRLTVT.

The genes are TRBV7-9 and TRBJ2-5; the match to TRBD2 covers 9 bases. From germline, CDR1 is SEHNR and CDR2 FQNEAQ (reference sequence). CDR3 size: 15 residues. V lost 5 bases to trimming and J lost 5 bases; unmatched junction nucleotides: 9. This CDR3 is CASSPNSGRRETQYF. The CDR3 DNA reads as TGTGCCAGCAGCCCTAATAGCGGGAGAAGGGAGACCCAGTACTTC. Looking up the rest from reference TRBV7-9 and TRBJ2-5 gives the full variable domain: DTGVSQNPRHKITKRGQNVTFRCDPISEHNRLYWYRQTLGQGPEFLTYFQNEAQLEKSRLLSDRFSAERPKGSFSTLEIQRTEQGDSAMYLCASSPNSGRRETQYFGPGTRLLVL.

This clone has a handful of counts. V usage is TRBV7-6 and J usage is TRBJ1-3; D is unresolved. Trimming left V 5 bases short and J 4 bases short, with 9 bases between. Germline CDR1 and CDR2: SGHVS and FNYEAQ. The CDR3 length is 13 residues. CDR3 in amino acids: CASSPADGNTIYF. CDR3 sequence (DNA): TGTGCCAGCAGCCCAGCGGACGGAAACACCATATATTTT. Using reference TRBV7-6 and TRBJ1-3 for the parts outside the CDR3, the full variable domain is GAGVSQSPRYKVTKRGQDVALRCDPISGHVSLYWYRQALGQGPEFLTYFNYEAQQDKSGLPNDRFSAERPEGSISTLTIQRTEQRDSAMYRCASSPADGNTIYFGEGSWLTVV.

CDR3 coding DNA: TGTGCCAGCCGAAGGTGGGAGGGCCAAGAGACCCAGTACTTC. This codes for CASRRWEGQETQYF. The chain couples TRBV6-5 to TRBJ2-5, with 7 bases fitting TRBD2. Per the germline V gene, CDR1 is MNHEY and CDR2 is SVGAGI. The length of the CDR3 is 14 residues. J lost 1 base, V lost 8 bases, and 7 bases had no gene match.

This clone was seen once. This CDR3 is also generated by other DNA sequences in the sample. The chain recombines TRBV27 with TRBJ2-3; 9 nucleotides agree with TRBD1. This CDR3 has 14 amino acids. The J segment lost 3 bases and the V segment lost 2 bases, leaving 0 bases of the junction unmatched. Germline V CDR1 and CDR2: MNHEY, SMNVEV (reference sequence). The CDR3 here is CASSLGQGTDTQYF. The CDR3 DNA reads as TGTGCCAGCAGTTTAGGACAGGGGACAGATACGCAGTATTTT.

J is TRBJ1-2 and V is TRBV19; 10 bases match TRBD1. Germline CDR1 LNHDA, CDR2 SQIVND (reference sequence). Trimming took 7 bases from V and 0 from J; bases not matched to a gene: 2. The CDR3 spans 14 residues. Here the CDR3 reads CASTTGGSNYGYTF. For the CDR3, the DNA is TGTGCCAGTACGACAGGGGGCTCTAACTATGGCTACACCTTC.

The V gene is TRBV6-6, the J gene TRBJ2-7; D is possibly TRBD1 (5 bases). V lost 8 bases and J 0 bases, leaving 11 bases between the germline ends. In germline, CDR1 is MNHNY, CDR2 SVGAGI (reference sequence). The CDR3 is 13 residues long. CDR3 sequence reads: CASDSATSYEQYF. Here the CDR3 DNA reads TGTGCCAGCGACAGTGCCACCTCCTACGAGCAGTACTTC.

The V call is TRBV11-2, the J call TRBJ1-1; 9 bases fit TRBD1. CDR3 size: 15 residues. J was trimmed by 8 bases and V by 0 bases; bases with no gene match: 7. In germline, CDR1 is SGHAT, CDR2 FQNNGV. CDR3 in amino acids: CASSLDGDRASEAFF. The CDR3 DNA is TGTGCCAGCAGCTTAGACGGGGACAGGGCTTCGGAAGCTTTCTTT.

The chain couples TRBV6-4 to TRBJ2-1; 11 nucleotides line up with TRBD2. The CDR3 extends over 14 amino acids. Looked up from germline, CDR1 is MRHNA and CDR2 is SNTAGT. V trimming: 6 bases; J trimming: 13 bases; junction bases outside the gene matches: 11. The CDR3 sequence: CASSPLGSGRAQFF. Written as DNA, the CDR3 is TGTGCCAGCAGCCCTTTAGGTAGCGGGAGGGCCCAGTTCTTC.

The chain uses TRBV7-8 and TRBJ1-5; 7 positions agree with TRBD1. Germline CDR1 and CDR2: SGHVS and FQNEAQ. CDR3 length equals 16 residues. J was trimmed by 2 bases and V by 5 bases; bases with no gene match: 9. The CDR3 protein is CASSPDRVGGNQPQHF. As DNA, the CDR3 is TGTGCCAGCAGCCCTGACAGGGTTGGAGGCAATCAGCCCCAGCATTTT.

This chain connects TRBV10-2 to TRBJ2-7; 8 bases fit TRBD1. The junction had 13 bases not matched to a gene; V was cut back by 4 bases and J by 5 bases. The CDR3 consists of 16 residues. Germline CDR1 is WSHSY and CDR2 is SAAADI. The CDR3 DNA is TGCGCCAGCAGTGCCCCCCCGGACAGGGTCGGTGACGAGCAGTACTTC. Residues: CASSAPPDRVGDEQYF.

J is TRBJ2-2 and V is TRBV5-6, with D possibly being TRBD2 (5 bases). Germline lookup yields CDR1 SGHDT and CDR2 YYEEEE. The CDR3 totals 14 residues. V was trimmed by 3 bases and J by 3 bases, leaving 9 bases between them. CDR3 sequence: CASSSGSHTGELFF. The CDR3 region has the DNA TGTGCCAGCAGCTCGGGGAGTCACACCGGGGAGCTGTTTTTT.

V and J are TRBV6-6 and TRBJ1-5, with 8 bases lining up with TRBD1. The CDR3 consists of 14 residues. Trimming removed 5 bases from V and 4 bases from J; junction bases left unmatched: 4. The germline CDR1 and CDR2 sequences are MNHNY and SVGAGI (reference sequence). The CDR3 DNA reads as TGTGCCAGCAGTCTCGGACAGGGAAATCAGCCCCAGCATTTT. Protein product: CASSLGQGNQPQHF.

The chain recombines TRBV30 with TRBJ1-1; D remains unclear. The CDR3 loop spans 13 amino acids. Germline lookup yields CDR1 GTSNPN and CDR2 SVGIG (reference sequence). The ends were cut back, 0 bases at V and 11 bases at J, with 16 bases in the middle. The CDR3 sequence: CAWSVEAGSSAFF. In nucleotides, the CDR3 is TGTGCCTGGAGTGTAGAGGCGGGTTCGTCGGCTTTCTTT.

The chain joins TRBV7-9 to TRBJ1-2; D may be TRBD1 (5 bases). Deletions cut 6 bases from V and 3 bases from J, with 11 bases between. Germline V lookup: CDR1 SEHNR, CDR2 FQNEAQ (reference sequence). The CDR3 has 13 amino acids. The CDR3 loop is CASRHGTYYGYTF. The CDR3 coding sequence is TGTGCCAGCAGACACGGGACTTACTATGGCTACACCTTC.

This chain uses TRBV5-1 with TRBJ2-2; D call uncertain. From germline, CDR1 is SGHRS and CDR2 YFSETQ. V gave up 5 bases and J gave up 3 bases, with 14 bases separating them. This CDR3 comprises 15 residues. Written as DNA, the CDR3 is TGCGCCAGCAGATCCTACCGAGTGGACACCGGGGAGCTGTTTTTT. It is translated as CASRSYRVDTGELFF. Complete variable domain (other parts from reference TRBV5-1 and TRBJ2-2): KAGVTQTPRYLIKTRGQQVTLSCSPISGHRSVSWYQQTPGQGLQFLFEYFSETQRNKGNFPGRFSGRQFSNSRSEMNVSTLELGDSALYLCASRSYRVDTGELFFGEGSRLTVL.

V and J are TRBV6-1 and TRBJ1-2; 7 positions match TRBD1. Germline CDR1 reads MNHNS; CDR2 reads SASEGT. The CDR3 has 16 residues. Losses at the gene ends were 1 base for V and 1 base for J; bases not matched to a gene: 6. CDR3 amino acids: CASSEEVGTVNYGYTF. DNA of the CDR3: TGTGCCAGCAGTGAAGAAGTGGGGACAGTTAACTATGGCTACACCTTC.

The V gene is TRBV6-5, the J gene TRBJ2-7; the match to TRBD1 covers 9 bases. Trimming removed 6 bases from V and 5 bases from J; junction bases left unmatched: 8. Germline loops: CDR1 MNHEY, CDR2 SVGAGI. The CDR3 extends over 14 amino acids. Here the CDR3 DNA reads TGTGCCAGCAGGAGCGGACAGGGGTCCAACGAGCAGTACTTC. Translating it yields CASRSGQGSNEQYF.

The rearrangement uses TRBV4-1 and TRBJ2-7; tentatively, D is TRBD1 (5 bases). V was trimmed by 2 bases and J by 1 base, leaving 12 bases between them. Per germline, CDR1 MGHRA and CDR2 YSYEKL. The CDR3 length is 15 residues. This CDR3 reads CASSQQQGLSYEQYF. The CDR3 DNA sequence: TGCGCCAGCAGCCAACAGCAGGGATTATCCTACGAGCAGTACTTC.

The chain uses TRBV27 and TRBJ2-7, with 9 bases that match TRBD2. CDR3 length: 13 amino acids. V shed 3 bases, J shed 5 bases, and the junction held 2 bases outside the gene matches. Per the germline V gene, CDR1 is MNHEY and CDR2 is SMNVEV (reference sequence). The CDR3 nucleotides read TGTGCCAGCAGTTTGGGACTAGCTAACGAGCAGTACTTC. Translation: CASSLGLANEQYF.

The genes are TRBV5-1 and TRBJ2-5, with 14 bases identical to TRBD2. V trimming: 4 bases; J trimming: 5 bases; junction bases outside the gene matches: 4. Germline values: CDR1 SGHRS, CDR2 YFSETQ. This CDR3 spans 15 amino acids. CDR3 nucleotide sequence: TGCGCCAGCAGCGGACTAGCGGGAGGTGTTGAGACCCAGTACTTC. It specifies CASSGLAGGVETQYF.

The chain recombines TRBV5-1 with TRBJ2-7; TRBD2 is a possible D gene (5 bases). The CDR3 runs 18 residues. Germline lookup yields CDR1 SGHRS and CDR2 YFSETQ. The V end lost 1 base, the J end lost 4 bases, and 24 bases lay between the germline ends. DNA of the CDR3: TGCGCCAGCAGCTTGTGGCTTAGCGACCCCGCTAACCTATACGAGCAGTACTTC. Translation gives CASSLWLSDPANLYEQYF.

This clone occurred once. The chain carries TRBV5-4 and TRBJ2-4, with 9 positions matching TRBD2. V shed 1 base, J shed 7 bases, and the junction held 3 bases outside the gene matches. This CDR3 has 14 residues. From germline, CDR1 is SGHNT and CDR2 YYREEE (reference sequence). The CDR3 sequence: CASSLLREGNIQYF. As DNA, the CDR3 is TGTGCCAGCAGCTTGCTGCGGGAGGGGAACATTCAGTACTTC.

The CDR3 region has the DNA TGCGCCAGCAGCTTTGGGGGGGGCCCGGAAGCTTTCTTT. It codes for CASSFGGGPEAFF. V usage is TRBV5-1 and J usage is TRBJ1-1; TRBD1 might be the D (6 bases). CDR3 length equals 13 residues. CDR1 is SGHRS, CDR2 YFSETQ, per germline. Trimming took off 2 bases at V and 8 bases at J, with 13 bases between the two ends.

This clone was recorded only once. CDR3 loop: CASSPLYDSLLRLFF. Written as DNA, the CDR3 is TGTGCCAGCAGTCCTTTGTATGACAGTCTCTTGAGGCTGTTTTTT. The genes are TRBV6-1 and TRBJ2-2, with D possibly matching TRBD1 (5 bases). The germline V gene has CDR1 MNHNS and CDR2 SASEGT. The CDR3 runs 15 residues. The V gene lost 5 bases and the J gene lost 13 bases, with 23 bases spanning the gap.

The chain has TRBV5-1 and TRBJ1-4, with D hard to call. V lost 4 bases to trimming and J lost 0 bases, with 10 bases between them. CDR1 is SGHRS and CDR2 is YFSETQ in the germline V gene. The CDR3 runs to 15 residues. The CDR3 spells CASSPVFPTNEKLFF. The CDR3 region has the DNA TGCGCCAGCAGCCCTGTATTCCCAACTAATGAAAAACTGTTTTTT. The entire variable domain, with the rest obtained from reference TRBV5-1 and TRBJ1-4, is as follows: KAGVTQTPRYLIKTRGQQVTLSCSPISGHRSVSWYQQTPGQGLQFLFEYFSETQRNKGNFPGRFSGRQFSNSRSEMNVSTLELGDSALYLCASSPVFPTNEKLFFGSGTQLSVL.